This TCR beta chain was captured in a study of control samples from healthy donors and cancer patients. TCRdb's table, derived via immunoSEQ multiplex PCR, lists solely in-frame clones and lacks some. The sample includes around 130,000 clones, approximately 87% of them seen just once. Material: blood. The receptor's source is a man between 25 and 39 years old in good health.

Written as DNA, the CDR3 is TGCGCCAGCGTTTTTGAAAGGGGAAATGGCTACACCTTC. This codes for CASVFERGNGYTF. V gene TRBV5-1 combines with J gene TRBJ1-2, with D perhaps TRBD1 (5 bases). The ends were cut back, 7 bases at V and 6 bases at J, with 16 bases in the middle. CDR3 length: 13 amino acids. Germline loops: CDR1 SGHRS, CDR2 YFSETQ.